Below, one T cell receptor (beta chain) is given with its context. TCRdb reprocessed the 5' RACE reads with MiXCR, giving one entry per CDR3 protein. The sample carries under 250,000 distinct CDR3 sequences, 9.5% recorded once. This specimen belongs to a study of T-cell memory formation after mild COVID-19. The sequence was collected from a man aged 18 to 29 who had mild COVID-19 (a few samples of this study predate the infection). Cell type and time point are not known. What was sequenced was PBMCs or a T cell subset sorted from them (not recorded which).

The CDR3 DNA sequence: TGCAGCGGTCTCAGGCCTACGAGCAATGAGCAGTTCTTC. Protein: CSGLRPTSNEQFF. The rearrangement joins TRBV29-1 to TRBJ2-1, with D unclear. CDR3 length: 13 amino acids. The germline V gene has CDR1 SQVTM and CDR2 ANQGSEA. V was shortened by 7 bases and J by 6 bases, with 16 bases between the two germline ends.